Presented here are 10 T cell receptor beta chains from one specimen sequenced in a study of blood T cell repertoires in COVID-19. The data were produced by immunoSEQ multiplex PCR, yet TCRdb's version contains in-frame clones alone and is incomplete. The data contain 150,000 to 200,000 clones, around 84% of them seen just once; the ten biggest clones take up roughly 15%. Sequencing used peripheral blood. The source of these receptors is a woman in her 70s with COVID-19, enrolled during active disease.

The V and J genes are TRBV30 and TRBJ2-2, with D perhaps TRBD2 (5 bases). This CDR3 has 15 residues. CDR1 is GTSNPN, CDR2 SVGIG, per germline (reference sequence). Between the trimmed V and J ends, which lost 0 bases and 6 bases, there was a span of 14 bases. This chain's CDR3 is CAWSVSLAISGELFF. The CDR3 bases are TGTGCCTGGAGTGTAAGCCTAGCAATTTCCGGGGAGCTGTTTTTT.

CDR3 residues: CASSYGTSPPTRQYF. For the CDR3, the DNA is TGTGCCAGCAGTTACGGGACTAGCCCGCCTACGAGGCAGTACTTC. The rearrangement uses TRBV6-5 and TRBJ2-7; 9 bases line up with TRBD2. CDR3 length: 15 residues. Germline CDR1 and CDR2: MNHEY and SVGAGI. J gave up 9 bases and V 2 bases, and 11 bases lay outside the gene matches.

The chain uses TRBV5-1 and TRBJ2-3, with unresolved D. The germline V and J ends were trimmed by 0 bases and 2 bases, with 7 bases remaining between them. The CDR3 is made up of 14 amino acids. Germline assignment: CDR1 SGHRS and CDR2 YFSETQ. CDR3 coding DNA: TGCGCCAGCAGCTTGGTTCAGGCCACAGATACGCAGTATTTT. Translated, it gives CASSLVQATDTQYF. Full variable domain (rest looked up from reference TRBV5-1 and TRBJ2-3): KAGVTQTPRYLIKTRGQQVTLSCSPISGHRSVSWYQQTPGQGLQFLFEYFSETQRNKGNFPGRFSGRQFSNSRSEMNVSTLELGDSALYLCASSLVQATDTQYFGPGTRLTVL.

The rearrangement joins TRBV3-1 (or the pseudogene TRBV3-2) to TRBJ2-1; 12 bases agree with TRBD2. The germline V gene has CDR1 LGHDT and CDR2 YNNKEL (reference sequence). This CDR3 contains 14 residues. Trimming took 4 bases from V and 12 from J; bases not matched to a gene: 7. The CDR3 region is CASSPTILAGGQFF. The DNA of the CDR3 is TGTGCCAGCAGCCCGACAATACTAGCGGGGGGGCAGTTCTTC.

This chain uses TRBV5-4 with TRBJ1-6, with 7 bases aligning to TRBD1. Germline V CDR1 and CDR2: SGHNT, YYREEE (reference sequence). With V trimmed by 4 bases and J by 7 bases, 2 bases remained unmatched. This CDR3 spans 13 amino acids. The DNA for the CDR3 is TGTGCCAGCAGCCTGGGACAGAATTCACCCCTCCACTTT. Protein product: CASSLGQNSPLHF.

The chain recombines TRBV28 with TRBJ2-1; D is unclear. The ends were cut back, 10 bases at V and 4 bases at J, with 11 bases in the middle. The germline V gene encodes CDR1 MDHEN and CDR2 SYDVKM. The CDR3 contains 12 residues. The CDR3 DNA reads TGTGCCACCGCTAACGTATACAATGAGCAGTTCTTC. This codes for CATANVYNEQFF.

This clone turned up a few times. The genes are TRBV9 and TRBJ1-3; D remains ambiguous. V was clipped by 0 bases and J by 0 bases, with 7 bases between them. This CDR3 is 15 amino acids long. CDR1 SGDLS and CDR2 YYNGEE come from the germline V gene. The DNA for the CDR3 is TGTGCCAGCAGCGTAGGAGTCTACTCTGGAAACACCATATATTTT. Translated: CASSVGVYSGNTIYF.

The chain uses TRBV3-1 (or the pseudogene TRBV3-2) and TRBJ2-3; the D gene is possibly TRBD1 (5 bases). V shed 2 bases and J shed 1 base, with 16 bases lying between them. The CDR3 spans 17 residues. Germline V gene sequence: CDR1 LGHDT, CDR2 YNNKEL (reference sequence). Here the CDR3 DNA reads TGTGCCAGCAGCCAACGGTACAGGACCGGAGGCACAGATACGCAGTATTTT. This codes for CASSQRYRTGGTDTQYF.

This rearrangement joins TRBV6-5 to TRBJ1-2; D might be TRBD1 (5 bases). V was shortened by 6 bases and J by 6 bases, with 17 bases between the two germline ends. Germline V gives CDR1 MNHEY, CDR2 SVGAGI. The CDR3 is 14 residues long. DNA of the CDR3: TGTGCCAGCAGATTATCGGGGGGTACAGATGGCTACACCTTC. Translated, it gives CASRLSGGTDGYTF.

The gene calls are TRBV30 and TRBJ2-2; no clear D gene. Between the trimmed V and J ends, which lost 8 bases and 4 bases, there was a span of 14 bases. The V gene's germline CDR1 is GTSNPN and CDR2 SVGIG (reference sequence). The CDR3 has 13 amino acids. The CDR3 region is CAGSVPRTGELFF. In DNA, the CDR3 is TGTGCCGGCAGCGTTCCTCGCACCGGGGAGCTGTTTTTT.